The 12 T cell receptor beta chains reported below all come from one sample, sequenced in a study of neurological immune-mediated disorders. Using its own MiXCR run on the 5' RACE reads, TCRdb lists one record per CDR3 protein. The sample consists of approximately 85,000 distinct CDR3 sequences, approximately 4.3% of them appearing once. Described time point: longitudinal time-point 3. The sequenced sample was PBMCs. The receptors come from a woman aged 55-70 years with multiple sclerosis.

This clonotype was detected only a few times. The chain combines TRBV2 with TRBJ1-1, with TRBD1 matching 7 bases. V lost 8 bases, J lost 6 bases, and 9 bases stayed unmatched. The germline CDR1 and CDR2 sequences are SNHLY and FYNNEI. The CDR3 is 13 residues long. CDR3 protein: CASWGTVKAEAFF. CDR3 nucleotide sequence: TGTGCCAGCTGGGGGACAGTGAAAGCTGAAGCTTTCTTT.

This clonotype showed up many times. An end of the junction does not agree with germline; a read error may underlie this. This chain joins TRBV7-2 and TRBJ1-1; D is ambiguous. This CDR3 region has 13 residues. The germline V gene has CDR1 SGHTA and CDR2 FQGNSA. This CDR3 reads CASSLDRNAEAFF. CDR3 bases: TGTGCCAGCAGCTTAGATAGGAACGCTGAAGCTTTCTTT.

This clonotype came up many times. This rearrangement joins TRBV6-1 to TRBJ2-7; D not resolved. Germline CDR1 MNHNS, CDR2 SASEGT. V was cut by 2 bases and J by 2 bases, with 7 bases left in between. This CDR3 has 13 residues. CDR3 coding DNA: TGTGCCAGCAGTGAAATAGCCCCCTACGAGCAGTACTTC. This codes for CASSEIAPYEQYF.

This clonotype was observed many times. V and J are TRBV20-1 and TRBJ2-5; tentative D call: TRBD2 (6 bases). The V end was cut by 6 bases, the J end by 4 bases, with 12 bases between. This CDR3 spans 12 amino acids. The germline CDR1 and CDR2 sequences are DFQATT and SNEGSKA (reference sequence). The CDR3 coding sequence is TGCAGTGCCGCCGGGGGAGTAGAGACCCAGTACTTC. It codes for CSAAGGVETQYF.

The chain couples TRBV10-3 to TRBJ1-1, with D possibly matching TRBD1 (5 bases). V was pared by 10 bases and J by 1 base, with 16 bases between. Germline CDR1 is ENHRY and CDR2 is SYGVKD. The CDR3 contains 14 residues. Written as DNA, the CDR3 is TGTGCCAGCCGGGGGGTTGAGAGGAACACTGAAGCTTTCTTT. It translates to CASRGVERNTEAFF.

This clonotype was picked up many times. The CDR3 nucleotides read TGTGCCAGCAGCCCAGGGGGTCAAACCTCCTACGAGCAGTACTTC. Protein product: CASSPGGQTSYEQYF. The J gene is TRBJ2-7, the V gene TRBV27, with 7 nucleotides matching TRBD1. V lost 6 bases to trimming and J lost 0 bases; unmatched junction nucleotides: 8. The CDR3 totals 15 residues. Germline CDR1 and CDR2: MNHEY and SMNVEV (reference sequence).

This clonotype was detected ten times or more. V gene TRBV3-1 combines with J gene TRBJ1-4; TRBD1 might be the D (5 bases). The CDR3 is 17 residues long. V lost 1 base, J lost 1 base, and 13 bases lay in between. Looked up from germline, CDR1 is LGHDT and CDR2 is YNNKEL (reference sequence). As DNA, the CDR3 is TGTGCCAGCAGCCAAGCCCGACAGACAGTAACTAATGAAAAACTGTTTTTT. It specifies CASSQARQTVTNEKLFF.

In this sample, this clonotype turned up many times. V gene TRBV29-1 combines with J gene TRBJ2-1; 9 bases align to TRBD1. The CDR3 has 13 residues. Germline lookup yields CDR1 SQVTM and CDR2 ANQGSEA. Trimming cost V 7 bases and J 4 bases; bases outside gene matches: 5. CDR3: CSGDGTGYNEQFF. CDR3 DNA sequence: TGCAGCGGTGATGGGACAGGGTACAATGAGCAGTTCTTC.

This clonotype was counted many times. V is TRBV20-1 and J is TRBJ2-2; 12 positions agree with TRBD2. The CDR3 is made up of 15 amino acids. V was pared by 3 bases and J by 5 bases, with 4 bases of the junction left unmatched. Germline loops: CDR1 DFQATT, CDR2 SNEGSKA (reference sequence). The CDR3 here is CSARTSGGETGELFF. For the CDR3, the DNA is TGCAGTGCTAGGACTAGCGGGGGCGAGACCGGGGAGCTGTTTTTT.

This clonotype was picked up many times. This rearrangement joins TRBV6-5 to TRBJ1-2; 10 bases agree with TRBD1. Germline V gene sequence: CDR1 MNHEY, CDR2 SVGAGI. Trimming took 7 bases from V and 4 from J; bases not matched to a gene: 9. CDR3 length: 15 amino acids. CDR3 sequence (DNA): TGTGCCAGCATCGCCGGGACAGGGGCACTCTATGGCTACACCTTC. This codes for CASIAGTGALYGYTF.

In this sample, this clonotype turned up many times. The chain couples TRBV6-5 to TRBJ2-3; the D gene is possibly TRBD2 (5 bases). The germline gives CDR1 MNHEY, CDR2 SVGAGI. This CDR3 is 14 amino acids long. Trimming pared 8 bases from V and 1 base from J, leaving 13 bases between. This CDR3 reads CASRSGLGTDTQYF. In DNA form, the CDR3 reads TGTGCCAGCCGTTCCGGACTCGGCACAGATACGCAGTATTTT.

This clonotype was counted at least ten times. The chain is built from TRBV5-1 and TRBJ1-5; 8 bases match TRBD1. The CDR3 is 18 amino acids. Trimming took 0 bases from V and 3 from J; bases not matched to a gene: 11. The germline gives CDR1 SGHRS, CDR2 YFSETQ. The CDR3 is CASSLAPQGARSNQPQHF. CDR3 DNA sequence: TGCGCCAGCAGCTTGGCACCCCAGGGGGCGAGGTCCAATCAGCCCCAGCATTTT.